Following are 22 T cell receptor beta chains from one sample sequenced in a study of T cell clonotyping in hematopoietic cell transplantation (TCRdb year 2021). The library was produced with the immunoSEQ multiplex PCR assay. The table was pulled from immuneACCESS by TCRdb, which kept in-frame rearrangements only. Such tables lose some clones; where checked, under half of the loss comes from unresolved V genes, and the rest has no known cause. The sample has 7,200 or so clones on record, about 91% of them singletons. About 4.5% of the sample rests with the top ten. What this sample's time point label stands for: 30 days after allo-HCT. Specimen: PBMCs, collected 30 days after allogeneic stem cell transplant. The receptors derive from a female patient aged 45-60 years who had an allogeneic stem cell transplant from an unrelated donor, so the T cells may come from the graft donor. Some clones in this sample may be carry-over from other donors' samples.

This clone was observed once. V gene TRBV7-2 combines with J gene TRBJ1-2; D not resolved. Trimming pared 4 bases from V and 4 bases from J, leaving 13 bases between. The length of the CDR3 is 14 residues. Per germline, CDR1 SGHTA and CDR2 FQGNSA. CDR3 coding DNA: TGTGCCAGCAGCTCGGCACGATCCTTCTATGGCTACACCTTC. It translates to CASSSARSFYGYTF.

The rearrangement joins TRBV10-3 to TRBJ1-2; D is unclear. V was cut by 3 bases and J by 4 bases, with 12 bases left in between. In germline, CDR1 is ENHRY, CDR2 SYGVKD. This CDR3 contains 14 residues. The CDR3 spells CAISDHQVGYGYTF. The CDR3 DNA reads TGTGCCATCAGTGATCACCAAGTCGGCTATGGCTACACCTTC.

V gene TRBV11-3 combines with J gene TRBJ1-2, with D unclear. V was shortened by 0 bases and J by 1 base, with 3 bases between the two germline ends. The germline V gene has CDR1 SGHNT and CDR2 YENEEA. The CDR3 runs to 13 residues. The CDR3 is CASSLDNNYGYTF. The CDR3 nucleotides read TGTGCCAGCAGCTTAGATAATAACTATGGCTACACCTTC.

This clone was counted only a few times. CDR3 in DNA: TGTGCCAGTAGTATCGGGGCAGGACAAGCTTTCTTT. This encodes CASSIGAGQAFF. The chain couples TRBV19 to TRBJ1-1, with a weak D call TRBD1 (5 bases). The V and J ends lost 3 bases and 9 bases respectively, with 11 bases between them. CDR1 and CDR2 from the germline V gene are LNHDA and SQIVND (reference sequence). The CDR3 extends over 12 amino acids. The entire variable domain, with the rest obtained from reference TRBV19 and TRBJ1-1, is as follows: DGGITQSPKYLFRKEGQNVTLSCEQNLNHDAMYWYRQDPGQGLRLIYYSQIVNDFQKGDIAEGYSVSREKKESFPLTVTSAQKNPTAFYLCASSIGAGQAFFGQGTRLTVV.

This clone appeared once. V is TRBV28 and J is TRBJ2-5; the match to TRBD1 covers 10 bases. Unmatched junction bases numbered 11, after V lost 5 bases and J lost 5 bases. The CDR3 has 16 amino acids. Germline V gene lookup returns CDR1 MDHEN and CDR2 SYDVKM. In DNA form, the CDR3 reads TGTGCCAGCAGTCCGACAGGGGGCAGCATACGGGAGACCCAGTACTTC. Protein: CASSPTGGSIRETQYF.

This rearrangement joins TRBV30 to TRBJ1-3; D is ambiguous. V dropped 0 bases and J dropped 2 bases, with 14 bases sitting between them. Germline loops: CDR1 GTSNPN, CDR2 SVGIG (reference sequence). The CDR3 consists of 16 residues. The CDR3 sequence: CAWSVPPLGPGNTIYF. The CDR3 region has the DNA TGTGCCTGGAGTGTTCCCCCTCTGGGTCCTGGAAACACCATATATTTT.

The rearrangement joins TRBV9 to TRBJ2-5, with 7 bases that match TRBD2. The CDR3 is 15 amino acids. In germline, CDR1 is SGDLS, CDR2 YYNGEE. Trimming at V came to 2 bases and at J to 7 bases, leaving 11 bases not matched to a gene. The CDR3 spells CASSVGTTTSGTQYF. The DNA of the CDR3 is TGTGCCAGCAGCGTCGGGACTACCACATCGGGGACCCAGTACTTC.

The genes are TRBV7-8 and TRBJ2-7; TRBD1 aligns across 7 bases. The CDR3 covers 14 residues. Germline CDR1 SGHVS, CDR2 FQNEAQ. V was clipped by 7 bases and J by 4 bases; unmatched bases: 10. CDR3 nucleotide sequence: TGTGCCAGCACCCGACCGGGACAGAATTACGAGCAGTACTTC. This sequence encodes CASTRPGQNYEQYF.

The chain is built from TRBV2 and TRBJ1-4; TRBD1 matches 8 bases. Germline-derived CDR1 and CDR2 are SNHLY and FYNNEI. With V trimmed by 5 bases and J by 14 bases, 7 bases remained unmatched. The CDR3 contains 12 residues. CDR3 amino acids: CASSLTRDRLFF. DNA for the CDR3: TGTGCCAGCAGTTTAACCCGGGACAGGCTGTTTTTT. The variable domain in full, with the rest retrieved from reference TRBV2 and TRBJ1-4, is EPEVTQTPSHQVTQMGQEVILRCVPISNHLYFYWYRQILGQKVEFLVSFYNNEISEKSEIFDDQFSVERPDGSNFTLKIRSTKLEDSAMYFCASSLTRDRLFFGSGTQLSVL.

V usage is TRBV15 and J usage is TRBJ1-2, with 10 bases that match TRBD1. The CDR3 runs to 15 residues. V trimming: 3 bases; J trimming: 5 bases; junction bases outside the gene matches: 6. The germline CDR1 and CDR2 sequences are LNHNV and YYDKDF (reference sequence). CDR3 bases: TGTGCCACCAGCAGCTATCGGGGACAGGGGTATGGCTACACCTTC. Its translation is CATSSYRGQGYGYTF.

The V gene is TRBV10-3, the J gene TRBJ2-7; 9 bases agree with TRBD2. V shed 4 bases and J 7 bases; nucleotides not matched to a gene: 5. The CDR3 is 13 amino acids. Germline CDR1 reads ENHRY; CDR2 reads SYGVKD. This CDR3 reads CAISGGGAGEQYV. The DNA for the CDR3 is TGTGCCATCAGTGGCGGGGGGGCTGGGGAGCAGTACGTC.

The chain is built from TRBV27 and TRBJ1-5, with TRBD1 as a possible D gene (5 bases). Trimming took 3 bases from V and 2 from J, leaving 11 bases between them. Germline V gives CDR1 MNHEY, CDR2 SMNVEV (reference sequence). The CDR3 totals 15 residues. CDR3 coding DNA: TGTGCCAGCAGTTTCGACAGCGCCGGCAATCAGCCCCAGCATTTT. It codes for CASSFDSAGNQPQHF.

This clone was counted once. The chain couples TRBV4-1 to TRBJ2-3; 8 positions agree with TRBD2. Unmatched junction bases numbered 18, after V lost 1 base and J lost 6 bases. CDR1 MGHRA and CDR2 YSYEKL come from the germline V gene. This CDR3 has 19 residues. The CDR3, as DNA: TGCGCCAGCAGCCAAGCTAAGGGGGGACCCCCGGGAGGGGGGGATACGCAGTATTTT. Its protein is CASSQAKGGPPGGGDTQYF.

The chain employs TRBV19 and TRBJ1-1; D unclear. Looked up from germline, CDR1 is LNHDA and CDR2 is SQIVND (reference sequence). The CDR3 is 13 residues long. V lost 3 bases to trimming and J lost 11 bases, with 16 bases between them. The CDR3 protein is CASSIRPGYGAFF. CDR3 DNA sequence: TGTGCCAGTAGTATCCGGCCAGGCTATGGGGCTTTCTTT. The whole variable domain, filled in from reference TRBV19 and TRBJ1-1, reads DGGITQSPKYLFRKEGQNVTLSCEQNLNHDAMYWYRQDPGQGLRLIYYSQIVNDFQKGDIAEGYSVSREKKESFPLTVTSAQKNPTAFYLCASSIRPGYGAFFGQGTRLTVV.

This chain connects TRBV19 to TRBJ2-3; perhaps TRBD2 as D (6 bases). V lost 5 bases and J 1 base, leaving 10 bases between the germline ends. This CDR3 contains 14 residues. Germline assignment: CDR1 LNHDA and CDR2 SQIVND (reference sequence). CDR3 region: CASSGPSGTDTQYF. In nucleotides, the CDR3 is TGTGCCAGTAGTGGCCCTAGCGGCACAGATACGCAGTATTTT. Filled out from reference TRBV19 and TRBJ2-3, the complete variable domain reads DGGITQSPKYLFRKEGQNVTLSCEQNLNHDAMYWYRQDPGQGLRLIYYSQIVNDFQKGDIAEGYSVSREKKESFPLTVTSAQKNPTAFYLCASSGPSGTDTQYFGPGTRLTVL.

The DNA of the CDR3 is TGTGCCTGGAGTAACGGGCCACACGAGCAGTACTTC. Protein: CAWSNGPHEQYF. This rearrangement joins TRBV30 to TRBJ2-7; D unclear. From germline, CDR1 is GTSNPN and CDR2 SVGIG (reference sequence). Trimming took off 2 bases at V and 5 bases at J, with 10 bases between the two ends. The CDR3 spans 12 residues.

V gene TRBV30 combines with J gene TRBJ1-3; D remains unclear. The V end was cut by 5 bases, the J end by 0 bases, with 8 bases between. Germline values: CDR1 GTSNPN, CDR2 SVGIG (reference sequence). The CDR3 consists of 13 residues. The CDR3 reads CAWAAFSGNTIYF. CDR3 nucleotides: TGTGCCTGGGCAGCCTTCTCTGGAAACACCATATATTTT.

In DNA form, the CDR3 reads TGTGCCAGCAGCCCAGATCGGAGGGGCTATGGCTACACCTTC. Amino acids: CASSPDRRGYGYTF. This rearrangement joins TRBV7-2 to TRBJ1-2, with a tentative D call TRBD1 (5 bases). Looked up from germline, CDR1 is SGHTA and CDR2 is FQGNSA. Trimming cost V 5 bases and J 4 bases, with 14 bases left between them. The CDR3 totals 14 residues.

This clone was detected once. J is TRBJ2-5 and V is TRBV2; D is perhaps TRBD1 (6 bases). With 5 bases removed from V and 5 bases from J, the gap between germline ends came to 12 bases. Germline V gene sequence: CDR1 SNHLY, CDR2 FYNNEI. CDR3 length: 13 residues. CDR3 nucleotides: TGTGCCAGCAGTCTACAGGGAATGGAGACCCAGTACTTC. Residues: CASSLQGMETQYF. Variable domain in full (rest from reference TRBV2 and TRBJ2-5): EPEVTQTPSHQVTQMGQEVILRCVPISNHLYFYWYRQILGQKVEFLVSFYNNEISEKSEIFDDQFSVERPDGSNFTLKIRSTKLEDSAMYFCASSLQGMETQYFGPGTRLLVL.

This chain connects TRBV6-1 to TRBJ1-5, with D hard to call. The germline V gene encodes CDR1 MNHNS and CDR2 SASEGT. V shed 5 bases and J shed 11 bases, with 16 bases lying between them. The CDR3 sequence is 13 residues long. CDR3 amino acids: CASSQETGRSQHF. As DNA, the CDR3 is TGTGCCAGCAGTCAGGAGACCGGTAGGTCCCAGCATTTT.

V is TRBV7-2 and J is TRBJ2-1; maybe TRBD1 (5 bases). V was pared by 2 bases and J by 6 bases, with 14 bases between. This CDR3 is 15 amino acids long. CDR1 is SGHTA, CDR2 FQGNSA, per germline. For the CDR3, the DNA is TGTGCCAGCAGCTTAAGGGTTCAAAGGGGCAATGAGCAGTTCTTC. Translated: CASSLRVQRGNEQFF.

The CDR3 bases are TGCGCCAGCAGCATCGTCAGAGCGGGAGGTTTTAATGAGCAGTTCTTC. It specifies CASSIVRAGGFNEQFF. The chain carries TRBV5-1 and TRBJ2-1; 9 bases map to TRBD2. Trimming took 4 bases from V and 7 from J; bases not matched to a gene: 12. Germline CDR1 reads SGHRS; CDR2 reads YFSETQ. CDR3 length: 16 residues.